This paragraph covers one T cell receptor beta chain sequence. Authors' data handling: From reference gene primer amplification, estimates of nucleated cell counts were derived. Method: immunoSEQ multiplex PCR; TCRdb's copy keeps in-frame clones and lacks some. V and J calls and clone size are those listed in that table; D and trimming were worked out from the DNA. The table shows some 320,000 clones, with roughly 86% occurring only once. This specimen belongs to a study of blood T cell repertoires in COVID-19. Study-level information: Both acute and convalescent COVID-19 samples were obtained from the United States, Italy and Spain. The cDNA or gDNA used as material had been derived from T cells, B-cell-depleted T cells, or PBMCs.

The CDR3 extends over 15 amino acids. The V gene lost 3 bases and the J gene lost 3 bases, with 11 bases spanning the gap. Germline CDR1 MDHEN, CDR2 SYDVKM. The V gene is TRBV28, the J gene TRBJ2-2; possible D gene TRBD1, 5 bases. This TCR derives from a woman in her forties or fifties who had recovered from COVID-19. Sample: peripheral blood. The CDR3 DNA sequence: TGTGCCAGCAGTTTCAGGGCAGCCCACACCGGGGAGCTGTTTTTT. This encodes CASSFRAAHTGELFF.